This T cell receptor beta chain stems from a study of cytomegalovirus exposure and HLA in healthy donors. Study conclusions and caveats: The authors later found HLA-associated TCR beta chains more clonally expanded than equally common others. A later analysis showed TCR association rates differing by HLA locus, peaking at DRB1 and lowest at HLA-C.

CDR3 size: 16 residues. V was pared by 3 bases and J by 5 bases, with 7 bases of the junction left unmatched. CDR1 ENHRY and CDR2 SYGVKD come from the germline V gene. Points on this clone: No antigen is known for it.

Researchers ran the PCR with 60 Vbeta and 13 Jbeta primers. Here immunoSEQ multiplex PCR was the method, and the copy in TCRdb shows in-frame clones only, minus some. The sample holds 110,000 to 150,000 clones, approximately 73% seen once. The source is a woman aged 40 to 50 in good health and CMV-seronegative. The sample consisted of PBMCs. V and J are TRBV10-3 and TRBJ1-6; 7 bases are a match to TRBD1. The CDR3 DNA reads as TGTGCCATCAGTGAACGGCCAGGGGGTAATAATTCACCCCTCCACTTT. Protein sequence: CAISERPGGNNSPLHF.